This is a list of T cell receptor beta chains from one sample in a study of blood T cells in healthy people across ages. TCRdb reprocessed the 5' RACE reads with MiXCR, giving one entry per CDR3 protein. The sample shows 800,000 to 950,000 distinct CDR3 sequences, 25% to 30% of them seen only once. These data were likewise used in another study, on T cells of mothers and their children.

Sample: blood. The receptors shown here come from a woman in her thirties or forties in good health. Both conserved end residues are part of each CDR3. D genes are given only for firm matches. Size values are once, few and many counts, or a class for expanded clones, and some rows have none.

>few|.|TRBV7-2|TRBJ2-5
TGTGCCAGCAAAGGGGGCGCGGGGGAGACCCAGTACTTC
CASKGGAGETQYF
>.|TRBD1|TRBV29-1|TRBJ2-1
TGCAGCGCCACCGGGACAGGGGGTCGGGGCACCTACAATGAGCAGTTCTTC
CSATGTGGRGTYNEQFF
>few|.|TRBV4-1|TRBJ1-4
TGCGCCAGCGGCCAAGTGGGTGCGCCCTCCTCAGGTGAAAAACTGTTTTTT
CASGQVGAPSSGEKLFF
>many|TRBD2|TRBV11-2|TRBJ2-7
TGTGCCAGCAGCTTAGCCAGCGGGGGCCCTAGCTCCTACGAGCAGTACTTC
CASSLASGGPSSYEQYF
>.|.|TRBV15|TRBJ1-2
TGTGCCACCCTCGGCTACACCTTC
CATLGYTF
>.|.|TRBV18|TRBJ1-5
TGTGCCAGCTCCAGGAAAGGGACGGGTTTGCCCCAGCATTTT
CASSRKGTGLPQHF
>many|TRBD1|TRBV24-1|TRBJ2-5
TGTGCCACCAGTGATACCCGGGACAGGGGTCGGGAGACCCAGTACTTC
CATSDTRDRGRETQYF
>few|TRBD1|TRBV4-1|TRBJ1-6
TGCGCCAGCAGCGCAGACAGGGAGGTCTATAATTCACCCCTCCACTTT
CASSADREVYNSPLHF
>.|TRBD2|TRBV12-5|TRBJ2-4
TGTGCTAGTGGTTTGAGCTTGGCGCGGGGGGCCAGTCGATCCTACAATGAGCAGTACTTC
CASGLSLARGASRSYNEQYF
>.|.|TRBV20-1|TRBJ2-3
TGCAGTGCTAATCTAGGCGGGGACACAGATACGCAGTATTTT
CSANLGGDTDTQYF
>.|TRBD1|TRBV24-1|TRBJ1-4
TGTGCCACCAGCGAGGGACAGGGCTCAACTAATGAAAAACTGTTTTTT
CATSEGQGSTNEKLFF
>few|TRBD2|TRBV28|TRBJ2-5
TGTGCCAGCAGTCCTAGCGGGGGGTCCGCGGGGACCCAGTACTTC
CASSPSGGSAGTQYF
>few|TRBD1|TRBV12-3/TRBV12-4|TRBJ2-3
TGTGCCAGCAGCCCACCTACCGGGGACAGAGGCACGCAGTATTTT
CASSPPTGDRGTQYF
>many|.|TRBV6-2/TRBV6-3|TRBJ2-7
TGTGCCAGCAGTCCCCCTGGCGAGCAGTACTTC
CASSPPGEQYF
>many|.|TRBV5-1|TRBJ2-2
TGTGCCAGCAGCTTGGGGGGCGCGAACACCGGGGAGCTGTTTTTT
CASSLGGANTGELFF
>many|TRBD1|TRBV12-3/TRBV12-4|TRBJ2-7
TGTGCCAGCAGTTCATCCGGGACAGGGGTGAACGAGCAGTACTTC
CASSSSGTGVNEQYF
>many|.|TRBV6-5|TRBJ2-3
TGTGCCAGCAGGCTGACATTCGCAAGCACAGATACGCAGTATTTT
CASRLTFASTDTQYF
>few|.|TRBV10-3|TRBJ2-7
TGTGCCATCAGTGTGGCAGGGATTGGTCACGAGCAGTACTTC
CAISVAGIGHEQYF
>many|.|TRBV12-3/TRBV12-4|TRBJ2-7
TGTGCCAGCAGTTTGAAGGGGTTCGAGCAGTACTTC
CASSLKGFEQYF
>.|TRBD1|TRBV28|TRBJ1-6
TGTGCCAGCAGTTTAACTAGGGACAGGGGGTGGAACTCCTATAATTCACCCCTCCACTTT
CASSLTRDRGWNSYNSPLHF
>.|TRBD1|TRBV5-5|TRBJ1-4
TGTGCCAGCAGCCCGCCGACAGGGGGGAAGGAAAAACTGTTTTTT
CASSPPTGGKEKLFF
>many|TRBD2|TRBV27|TRBJ2-1
TGTGCCAGCAAGAGGACTAGTGATGAGCAGTTCTTC
CASKRTSDEQFF